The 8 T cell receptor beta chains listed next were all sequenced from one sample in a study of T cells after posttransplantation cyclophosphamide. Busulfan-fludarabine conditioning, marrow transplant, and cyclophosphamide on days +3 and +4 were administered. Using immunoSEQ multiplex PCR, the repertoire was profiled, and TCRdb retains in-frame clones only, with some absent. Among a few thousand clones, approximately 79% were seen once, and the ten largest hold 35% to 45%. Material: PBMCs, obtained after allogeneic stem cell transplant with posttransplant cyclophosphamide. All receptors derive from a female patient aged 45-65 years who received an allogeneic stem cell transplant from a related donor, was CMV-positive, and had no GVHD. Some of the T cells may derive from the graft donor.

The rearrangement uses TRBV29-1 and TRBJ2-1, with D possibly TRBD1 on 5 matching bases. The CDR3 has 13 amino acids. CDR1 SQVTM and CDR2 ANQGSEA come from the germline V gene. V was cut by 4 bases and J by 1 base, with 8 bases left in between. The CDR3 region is CSVAGASYNEQFF. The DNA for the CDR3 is TGCAGCGTTGCTGGGGCTTCCTACAATGAGCAGTTCTTC.

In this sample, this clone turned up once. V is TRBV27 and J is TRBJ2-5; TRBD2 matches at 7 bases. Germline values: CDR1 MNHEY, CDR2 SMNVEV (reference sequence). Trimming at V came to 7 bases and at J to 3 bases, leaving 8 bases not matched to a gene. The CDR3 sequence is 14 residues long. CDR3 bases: TGTGCCAGCAATAGCCGACTAGCTAAAGAGACCCAGTACTTC. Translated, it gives CASNSRLAKETQYF.

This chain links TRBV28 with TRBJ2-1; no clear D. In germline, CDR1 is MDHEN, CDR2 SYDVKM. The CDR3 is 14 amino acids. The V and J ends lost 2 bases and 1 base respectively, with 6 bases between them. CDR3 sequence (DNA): TGTGCCAGCAGTTTACCCAGGTCCTACAATGAGCAGTTCTTC. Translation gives CASSLPRSYNEQFF.

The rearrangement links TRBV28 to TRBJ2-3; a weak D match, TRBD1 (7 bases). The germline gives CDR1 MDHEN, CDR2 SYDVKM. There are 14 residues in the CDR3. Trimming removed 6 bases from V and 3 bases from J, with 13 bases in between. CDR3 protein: CASSYPGGTDTQYF. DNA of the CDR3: TGTGCCAGCAGCTACCCAGGGGGGACAGATACGCAGTATTTT.

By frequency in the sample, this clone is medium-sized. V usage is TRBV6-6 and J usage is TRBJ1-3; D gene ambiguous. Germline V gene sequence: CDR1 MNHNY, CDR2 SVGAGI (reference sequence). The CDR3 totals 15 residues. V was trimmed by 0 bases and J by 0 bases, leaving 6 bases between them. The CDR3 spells CASSYSALSGNTIYF. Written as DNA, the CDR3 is TGTGCCAGCAGTTACTCGGCCCTCTCTGGAAACACCATATATTTT.

CDR3 DNA sequence: TGCGCCAGCAGCCGAGAGGACAGGGGCTATAATTCACCCCTCCACTTT. This sequence encodes CASSREDRGYNSPLHF. The V and J genes are TRBV4-1 and TRBJ1-6, with TRBD1 matching 9 bases. CDR1 and CDR2 from the germline V gene are MGHRA and YSYEKL. The length of the CDR3 is 16 residues. J gave up 3 bases and V 4 bases, and 4 bases lay outside the gene matches.

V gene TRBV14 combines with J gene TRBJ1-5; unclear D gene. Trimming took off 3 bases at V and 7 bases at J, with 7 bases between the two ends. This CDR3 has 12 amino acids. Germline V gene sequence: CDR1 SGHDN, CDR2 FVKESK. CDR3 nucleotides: TGTGCCAGCAGCCAGGAGGACCAGCCCCAGCATTTT. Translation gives CASSQEDQPQHF.

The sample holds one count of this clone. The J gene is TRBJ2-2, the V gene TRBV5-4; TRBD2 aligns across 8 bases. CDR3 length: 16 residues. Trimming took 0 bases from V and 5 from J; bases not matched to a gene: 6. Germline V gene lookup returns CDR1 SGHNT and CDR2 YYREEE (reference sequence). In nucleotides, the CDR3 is TGTGCCAGCAGCTTGGAAGCGGGAGTAGGTACCGGGGAGCTGTTTTTT. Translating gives CASSLEAGVGTGELFF.